The rows below give T cell receptor beta chains drawn from one sample of a study of blood T cell repertoires in COVID-19. This table comes from immunoSEQ multiplex PCR, and its TCRdb copy is limited to in-frame clones, with some not included. The sample lists fewer than 250,000 clones, about 88% occurring once. The source material was peripheral blood. These receptors were taken from a woman between 35 and 50 years old with acute or convalescent COVID-19. The CDR3 runs from the conserved cysteine through the conserved F or W. The D gene is left open where the match is weak. The size field is filled for only some rows; it gives once, few, many or a size class.

D gene: -
V gene: TRBV11-2
J gene: TRBJ1-1
clone size: -
CDR3 DNA: TGTGCCAGCAGCTCCAGCGGACGGCCGAAGTCCACTGAAGCTTTCTTT
CDR3 protein: CASSSSGRPKSTEAFF

D gene: -
V gene: TRBV10-3
J gene: TRBJ1-2
clone size: few
CDR3 DNA: TGTGCCATCAGTAGCCAGGGGCGGACTTCCCCCGAGCATGGCTACACCTTC
CDR3 protein: CAISSQGRTSPEHGYTF

D gene: TRBD1
V gene: TRBV5-1
J gene: TRBJ2-1
clone size: once
CDR3 DNA: TGCGCCAGCAGCTTGTTACAGGGGAGTGGGAATGAGCAGTTCTTC
CDR3 protein: CASSLLQGSGNEQFF

D gene: TRBD1
V gene: TRBV15
J gene: TRBJ2-1
clone size: -
CDR3 DNA: TGTGCCACCAGCAGAGATGTCAGGGGGTCGAACAATGAGCAGTTCTTC
CDR3 protein: CATSRDVRGSNNEQFF

D gene: TRBD1
V gene: TRBV27
J gene: TRBJ2-2
clone size: -
CDR3 DNA: TGTGCCAGCAGTCCTGGGACAGGCACCGGGGAGCTGTTTTTT
CDR3 protein: CASSPGTGTGELFF

D gene: -
V gene: TRBV14
J gene: TRBJ1-3
clone size: -
CDR3 DNA: TGTGCCAGCAGCCAACCCCAGGGCTTAACCATATATTTT
CDR3 protein: CASSQPQGLTIYF

D gene: -
V gene: TRBV3-1/TRBV3-2
J gene: TRBJ1-3
clone size: -
CDR3 DNA: TGTGCCAGCAGCCACCAGCCCGCGGGCGGCTCTGGAAACACCATATATTTT
CDR3 protein: CASSHQPAGGSGNTIYF

D gene: TRBD2
V gene: TRBV7-6
J gene: TRBJ2-3
clone size: -
CDR3 DNA: TGTGCCAGCAGCTTAGGGACTAGCGGGGCCACAGATACGCAGTATTTT
CDR3 protein: CASSLGTSGATDTQYF

D gene: -
V gene: TRBV12-5
J gene: TRBJ1-2
clone size: -
CDR3 DNA: TGTGCTAGTGGTCCCCGGACAGAACATGGCTACACCTTC
CDR3 protein: CASGPRTEHGYTF

D gene: TRBD1
V gene: TRBV19
J gene: TRBJ1-2
clone size: -
CDR3 DNA: TGTGCCAGTAGCACATCCGGGACAGGGGTCAGTCTCTACGGCTACACCTTC
CDR3 protein: CASSTSGTGVSLYGYTF

D gene: TRBD2
V gene: TRBV9
J gene: TRBJ2-5
clone size: once
CDR3 DNA: TGTGCCAGCAGCGTATCTGGCGGGGGGGCCGGAGAGACCCAGTACTTC
CDR3 protein: CASSVSGGGAGETQYF

D gene: -
V gene: TRBV7-9
J gene: TRBJ1-3
clone size: -
CDR3 DNA: TGTGCCAGCAGCTACCGAGTCGGTTCCGAAAATTTT
CDR3 protein: CASSYRVGSENF

D gene: TRBD1
V gene: TRBV3-1/TRBV3-2
J gene: TRBJ1-1
clone size: -
CDR3 DNA: TGTGCCAGCAGCCGACAGGGGGGGAACACTGAAGCTTTCTTT
CDR3 protein: CASSRQGGNTEAFF

D gene: -
V gene: TRBV5-4
J gene: TRBJ1-6
clone size: -
CDR3 DNA: TGTGCCAGCAGCTCTCGAGGGTACTCCTATAATTCACCCCTCCACTTT
CDR3 protein: CASSSRGYSYNSPLHF

D gene: -
V gene: TRBV5-6
J gene: TRBJ1-1
clone size: few
CDR3 DNA: TGTGCCAGCTTGGCCCGGGGGGCCCATAGCCGAAAAGCTTTCTTT
CDR3 protein: CASLARGAHSRKAFF

D gene: TRBD1
V gene: TRBV20-1
J gene: TRBJ2-5
clone size: -
CDR3 DNA: TGCAGTGCTAGTCCCGGACAGGGAGCTCAAGAGACCCAGTACTTC
CDR3 protein: CSASPGQGAQETQYF

D gene: TRBD1
V gene: TRBV29-1
J gene: TRBJ1-2
clone size: -
CDR3 DNA: TGCAGCGTTGAAGATCGAGTGGGGACAGCTTATGGCTACACCTTC
CDR3 protein: CSVEDRVGTAYGYTF

D gene: -
V gene: TRBV19
J gene: TRBJ1-1
clone size: -
CDR3 DNA: TGTGCCAGTATTACAGGGAACACTGAAGCTTTCTTT
CDR3 protein: CASITGNTEAFF

D gene: -
V gene: TRBV6-2/TRBV6-3
J gene: TRBJ2-3
clone size: -
CDR3 DNA: TGTGCCAGCAGTTACTCGAGTCCCACAGATACGCAGTATTTT
CDR3 protein: CASSYSSPTDTQYF

D gene: TRBD1
V gene: TRBV2
J gene: TRBJ2-5
clone size: -
CDR3 DNA: TGTGCCAGCAGTGAATTTACGACAGGGTACCAAGAGACCCAGTACTTC
CDR3 protein: CASSEFTTGYQETQYF

D gene: -
V gene: TRBV24-1
J gene: TRBJ2-1
clone size: -
CDR3 DNA: TGTGCCACCGCGGGTCTTACGTGGGGTGAGCAGTTCTTC
CDR3 protein: CATAGLTWGEQFF

D gene: TRBD1
V gene: TRBV10-2
J gene: TRBJ1-2
clone size: -
CDR3 DNA: TGCGCCAGCAGTGACCCCGGGACAGGGGCTGGCTATGGCTACACCTTC
CDR3 protein: CASSDPGTGAGYGYTF

D gene: -
V gene: TRBV7-6
J gene: TRBJ2-2
clone size: -
CDR3 DNA: TGTGCCAGCAGCGCCCACACACAGGGTAGCGCCACCGGGGAGCTGTTTTTT
CDR3 protein: CASSAHTQGSATGELFF

D gene: -
V gene: TRBV25-1
J gene: TRBJ1-3
clone size: -
CDR3 DNA: TGTGCCAGCTGGACAAAAGTGAACTCTGGAAACACCATATATTTT
CDR3 protein: CASWTKVNSGNTIYF

D gene: TRBD2
V gene: TRBV19
J gene: TRBJ2-3
clone size: -
CDR3 DNA: TGTGCCAGTCGGAAACTTAGCGGGGGGGTAGGGGCAGATACGCAGTATTTT
CDR3 protein: CASRKLSGGVGADTQYF

D gene: TRBD2
V gene: TRBV19
J gene: TRBJ2-2
clone size: -
CDR3 DNA: TGTGCCAGTAGCCGGACTAGCGGGGGGGCGCCGAACACCGGGGAGCTGTTTTTT
CDR3 protein: CASSRTSGGAPNTGELFF

D gene: -
V gene: TRBV11-2
J gene: TRBJ1-3
clone size: -
CDR3 DNA: TGTGCCAGCACCGGGACACACTCTGGAAACACCATATATTTT
CDR3 protein: CASTGTHSGNTIYF

D gene: -
V gene: TRBV20-1
J gene: TRBJ2-3
clone size: -
CDR3 DNA: TGCAGTGCTAGTGGGGCCGGGGGTTGGAGGGCGAGCACAGATACGCAGTATTTT
CDR3 protein: CSASGAGGWRASTDTQYF

D gene: TRBD2
V gene: TRBV2
J gene: TRBJ2-2
clone size: -
CDR3 DNA: TGTGCCAGCAGAGGACTAGTGAGCACCGGGGAGCTGTTTTTT
CDR3 protein: CASRGLVSTGELFF

D gene: -
V gene: TRBV7-9
J gene: TRBJ1-6
clone size: -
CDR3 DNA: TGTGCCAGCAGCTCGTCCCGGAGTGGGAGGTGGAATTCACCCCTCCACTTT
CDR3 protein: CASSSSRSGRWNSPLHF

D gene: TRBD1
V gene: TRBV5-1
J gene: TRBJ1-2
clone size: -
CDR3 DNA: TGCGCCAGCAGCTTTGACGGGACAGGTGGCTACACCTTC
CDR3 protein: CASSFDGTGGYTF

D gene: -
V gene: TRBV25-1
J gene: TRBJ1-2
clone size: -
CDR3 DNA: TGTGCCAGCCGCACGAGTTCGTCCTATGGCTACACCTTC
CDR3 protein: CASRTSSSYGYTF

D gene: TRBD2
V gene: TRBV18
J gene: TRBJ2-1
clone size: -
CDR3 DNA: TGTGCCAGCTCACCTGGGGTAGCGGGGGCTTACAATGAGCAGTTCTTC
CDR3 protein: CASSPGVAGAYNEQFF

D gene: -
V gene: TRBV19
J gene: TRBJ1-5
clone size: -
CDR3 DNA: TGTGCCAGTAAGTACAGGAATCAGCCCCAGCATTTT
CDR3 protein: CASKYRNQPQHF

D gene: TRBD1
V gene: TRBV7-9
J gene: TRBJ2-1
clone size: once
CDR3 DNA: TGTGCCAGCAGCTTCATCCTCGGGACAGGGGGCAATGAGCAGTTCTTC
CDR3 protein: CASSFILGTGGNEQFF

D gene: TRBD1
V gene: TRBV18
J gene: TRBJ1-2
clone size: -
CDR3 DNA: TGTGCCAGCTCACCACCGGGACAGGCCTTAACCTACACCTTC
CDR3 protein: CASSPPGQALTYTF

D gene: TRBD1
V gene: TRBV9
J gene: TRBJ2-2
clone size: -
CDR3 DNA: TGTGCCAGCAGCGCGTGGACAGGAGGGAACACCGGGGAGCTGTTTTTT
CDR3 protein: CASSAWTGGNTGELFF

D gene: TRBD1
V gene: TRBV28
J gene: TRBJ1-2
clone size: -
CDR3 DNA: TGTGCCAGCAGTTCCCCGGTGACAGGGGGCGGCGGCTACACCTTC
CDR3 protein: CASSSPVTGGGGYTF

D gene: -
V gene: TRBV5-8
J gene: TRBJ2-1
clone size: once
CDR3 DNA: TGTGCCAACGCTCGGGGGTACAATGAGCAGTTCTTC
CDR3 protein: CANARGYNEQFF

D gene: -
V gene: TRBV5-1
J gene: TRBJ2-1
clone size: few
CDR3 DNA: TGCGCCAGCAGCTTAAGCGGGGTCCTGGGAGGGGGTGAGCAGTTCTTC
CDR3 protein: CASSLSGVLGGGEQFF